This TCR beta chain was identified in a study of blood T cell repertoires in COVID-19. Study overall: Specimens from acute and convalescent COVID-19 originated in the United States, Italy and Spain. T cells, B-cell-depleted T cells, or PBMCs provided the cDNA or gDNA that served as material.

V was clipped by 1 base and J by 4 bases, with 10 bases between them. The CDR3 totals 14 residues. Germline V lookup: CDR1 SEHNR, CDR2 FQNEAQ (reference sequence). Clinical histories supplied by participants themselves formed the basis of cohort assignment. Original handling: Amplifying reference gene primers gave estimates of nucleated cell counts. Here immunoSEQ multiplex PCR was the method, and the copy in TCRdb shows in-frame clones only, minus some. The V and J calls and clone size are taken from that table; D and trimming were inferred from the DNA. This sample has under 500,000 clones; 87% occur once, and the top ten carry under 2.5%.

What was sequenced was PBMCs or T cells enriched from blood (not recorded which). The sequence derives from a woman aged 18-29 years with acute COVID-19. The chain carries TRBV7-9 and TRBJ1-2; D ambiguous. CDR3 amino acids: CASSLGGLGYGYTF. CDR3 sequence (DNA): TGTGCCAGCAGCTTAGGAGGGCTCGGCTATGGCTACACCTTC.